This is a list of T cell receptor beta chains from one sample in a study of neurological immune-mediated disorders. TCRdb redid the calling of the 5' RACE reads with MiXCR, one entry per CDR3 protein. The repertoire includes just over 30,000 distinct CDR3 sequences, less than 6% of them detected once, and about 2.1% sits in the top ten. The sequencing input was CD4+ T cells from blood. The receptors here all came from a woman aged 45-59 years in good health. The CDR3 runs from the conserved cysteine through the conserved F or W. The D gene is left open where the match is weak. Clone sizes are shown as once, few, many, or a class for an expanded clone.

TRBV2	13	TRBJ2-7	few	TRBD1	TGTGCCAGCAGGGACAGGGGGTCCTACGAGCAGTACTTC	CASRDRGSYEQYF
TRBV19	14	TRBJ2-1	many	.	TGTGCCAGTAGTATTTTGTTCACCAACAATGAGCAGTTCTTC	CASSILFTNNEQFF
TRBV20-1	14	TRBJ2-5	medium-sized	TRBD2	TGCAGTGCTCCTGGGACTAGCGGGCAAGAGACCCAGTACTTC	CSAPGTSGQETQYF
TRBV5-1	19	TRBJ2-1	many	TRBD2	TGCGCCAGCAGCCTGGGACTAGCGGGATCTTCGTTCGGGGCCGGTGAGCAGTTCTTC	CASSLGLAGSSFGAGEQFF
TRBV12-3/TRBV12-4	14	TRBJ2-7	many	.	TGTGCCAGCAGTCCTGCCGAGGGGTCCCACGAGCAGTACTTC	CASSPAEGSHEQYF
TRBV5-6	12	TRBJ2-1	many	.	TGTGCCAGCAGCACGATAAACAATGAGCAGTTCTTC	CASSTINNEQFF
TRBV2	15	TRBJ2-5	many	TRBD2	TGTGCCAGCAGTTGGACTAGCGGGAATGTTGAGACCCAGTACTTC	CASSWTSGNVETQYF
TRBV29-1	12	TRBJ1-1	many	TRBD1	TGCAGCGTTAAGAGGGGGCACACTGAAGCTTTCTTT	CSVKRGHTEAFF
TRBV7-8	15	TRBJ2-2	many	TRBD2	TGTGCCAGCAGGGGGAGCGGGAGGGTTACCGGGGAGCTGTTTTTT	CASRGSGRVTGELFF
TRBV10-3	14	TRBJ2-3	many	.	TGTGCCATCAGTGAAACTAGGGACACAGATACGCAGTATTTT	CAISETRDTDTQYF
TRBV6-6	13	TRBJ2-6	many	TRBD1	TGTGCCAGTACAGGGGTTGGGGCCAACGTCCTGACTTTC	CASTGVGANVLTF
TRBV7-2	13	TRBJ1-1	many	.	TGTGCCAGCAGCCTTAGTCAGAACACTGAAGCTTTCTTT	CASSLSQNTEAFF
TRBV20-1	12	TRBJ2-7	many	TRBD2	TGCAGTGCTAGTGCGGGGGGCTACGAGCAGTACTTC	CSASAGGYEQYF